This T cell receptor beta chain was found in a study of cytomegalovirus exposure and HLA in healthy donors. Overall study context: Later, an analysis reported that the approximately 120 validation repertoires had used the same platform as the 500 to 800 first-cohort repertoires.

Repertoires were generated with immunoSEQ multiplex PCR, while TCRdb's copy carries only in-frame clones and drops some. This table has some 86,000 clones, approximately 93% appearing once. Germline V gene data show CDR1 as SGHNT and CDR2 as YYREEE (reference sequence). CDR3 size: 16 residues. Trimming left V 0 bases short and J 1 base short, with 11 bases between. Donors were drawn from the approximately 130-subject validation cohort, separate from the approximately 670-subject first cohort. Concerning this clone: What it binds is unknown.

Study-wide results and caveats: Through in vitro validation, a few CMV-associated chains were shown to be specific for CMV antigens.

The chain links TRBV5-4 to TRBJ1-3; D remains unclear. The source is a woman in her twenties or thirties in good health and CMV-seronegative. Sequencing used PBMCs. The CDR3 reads CASSLVLGTSGNTIYF. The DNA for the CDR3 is TGTGCCAGCAGCTTGGTTCTGGGCACGTCTGGAAACACCATATATTTT.